This T cell receptor (beta chain) emerged from a study of blood T cell repertoires in COVID-19. Produced via immunoSEQ multiplex PCR; TCRdb's table is partial and in-frame only. The sample contains more than 70,000 clones, around nine tenths of which appear only once. Trimming took 3 bases from V and 1 from J, leaving 15 bases between them. This CDR3 has 16 amino acids. Germline CDR1 and CDR2: SGHAT and FQNNGV. Sequenced sample: peripheral blood. The chain carries TRBV11-2 and TRBJ1-1, with a possible D match to TRBD1 (5 bases). This receptor was taken from a man in his sixties with acute or convalescent COVID-19. CDR3 loop: CASSLAPAGGNTEAFF. The CDR3 DNA is TGTGCCAGCAGCTTGGCGCCCGCGGGGGGGAACACTGAAGCTTTCTTT.